The rows below give T cell receptor beta chains drawn from one sample of a study of T-cell reconstitution after alpha-beta-depleted transplantation in children. TCRdb re-called the PCR reads with MiXCR, one entry per CDR3 protein. The sample has about 980,000 distinct CDR3 sequences, less than 30% seen once; the top ten hold 28%. Sequencing was performed on PBMCs, mostly from graft donor cells, taken 360 days after TCRalphabeta/CD19-depleted stem cell transplant. The receptors shown here come from a boy in the first two years of life who had a stem cell transplant for SCID, so the T cells may come from the graft donor. Each CDR3 is given without its conserved first and last residue. Each record gives: J gene, V gene, CDR3 protein.

TRBJ2-3	TRBV20-1	SATGTRERTDTQY
TRBJ2-5	TRBV5-1	ASSFGERETQY
TRBJ2-2	TRBV5-1	ASSLEPNTGELF
TRBJ1-1	TRBV20-1	SASNGLVTEAF
TRBJ1-2	TRBV28	ASSLRRPGQRYGYT
TRBJ2-7	TRBV11-2	ASSLAPRQGSSYEQY
TRBJ2-5	TRBV20-1	SARDPYQGRAQETQY
TRBJ2-5	TRBV7-2	ASSLRLTGGRETQY
TRBJ2-1	TRBV20-1	SPGLFDSYNEQF
TRBJ1-1	TRBV5-1	ASSARTGGSVGAF
TRBJ1-5	TRBV2	ASEGQGIDQPQH
TRBJ2-7	TRBV20-1	SAKDYTYEQY
TRBJ2-5	TRBV9	ASSVGLAGVQETQY
TRBJ2-3	TRBV20-1	SASSTSFLGSTDTQY
TRBJ2-7	TRBV20-1	SARDPTGGNYEQY
TRBJ2-5	TRBV28	ASSLWGLAGGKGETQY
TRBJ1-3	TRBV28	ASSPVPGQGFGNTIY
TRBJ1-2	TRBV7-2	ASSLAGGAGYGYT
TRBJ1-3	TRBV20-1	SASSRPHNTIY
TRBJ2-5	TRBV7-2	ASSEGDRGLYQETQY